This entry features one TCR beta chain sequence. These data are taken from a study of blood T cell repertoires in COVID-19. About the study: Some COVID-19 samples were acute and others convalescent; all came from the United States, Italy and Spain. T cells, B-cell-depleted T cells, or PBMCs supplied cDNA or gDNA.

As handled by the study authors: Amplification of reference gene primers was used by the study to estimate nucleated cell counts. Clones were sequenced by immunoSEQ multiplex PCR, and TCRdb holds only the in-frame ones, with some missing. The DNA was the basis for D and trimming; V, J and clone size are from that table. The table shows 150,000 to 200,000 clones, with 70% to 90% occurring only once. This CDR3 comprises 15 residues. J was trimmed by 2 bases and V by 3 bases; bases with no gene match: 4. Germline lookup yields CDR1 MGHRA and CDR2 YSYEKL. The genes are TRBV4-1 and TRBJ1-3, with 7 positions matching TRBD1. The sequencing input was peripheral blood. The TCR comes from a woman aged 70-85 years with acute or convalescent COVID-19. The CDR3 loop reads CASSQDRFPGNTIYF. The CDR3 nucleotides read TGCGCCAGCAGCCAGGACAGGTTCCCTGGAAACACCATATATTTT.